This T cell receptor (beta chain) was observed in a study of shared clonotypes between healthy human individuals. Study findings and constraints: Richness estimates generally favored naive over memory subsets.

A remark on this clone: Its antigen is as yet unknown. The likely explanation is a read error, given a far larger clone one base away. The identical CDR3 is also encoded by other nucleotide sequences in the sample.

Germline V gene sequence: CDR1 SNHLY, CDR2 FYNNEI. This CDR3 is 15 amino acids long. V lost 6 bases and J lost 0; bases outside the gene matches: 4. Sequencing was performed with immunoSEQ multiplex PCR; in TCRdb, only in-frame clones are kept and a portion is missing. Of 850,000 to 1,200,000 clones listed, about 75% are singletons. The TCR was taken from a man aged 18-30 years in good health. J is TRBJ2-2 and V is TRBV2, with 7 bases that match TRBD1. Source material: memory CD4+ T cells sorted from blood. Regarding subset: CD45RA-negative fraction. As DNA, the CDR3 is TGTGCCAGCAGGCCCGGGACAGCGAACACCGGGGAGCTGTTTTTT. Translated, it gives CASRPGTANTGELFF.